These 28 T cell receptor beta chains share one sample of origin, sequenced in a study of memory CD4+ T cells and cytomegalovirus serostatus. TCRdb's table, derived via immunoSEQ multiplex PCR, lists solely in-frame clones and lacks some. The profile shows 52,000 or so clones, roughly four fifths of them singletons. Single viable CD3+CD4+CD8-CD45RO+ cells were sorted as the memory CD4+ T cells. The sequencing input was memory CD4+ T cells from blood. These receptors all stem from an adult in good health and CMV-seronegative.

The chain recombines TRBV4-3 with TRBJ1-6; D unclear. V lost 1 base, J lost 7 bases, and 14 bases lay in between. Germline V lookup: CDR1 LGHNA, CDR2 YSLEER. This CDR3 contains 16 residues. CDR3 nucleotide sequence: TGCGCCAGCAGCCAAGGGGCTCGGGTATTAAATTCACCCCTCCACTTT. Amino acid sequence: CASSQGARVLNSPLHF.

The table lists this clone with a few counts. V gene TRBV18 combines with J gene TRBJ1-2; D unresolved. The CDR3 is 12 residues long. V shed 2 bases and J shed 2 bases, with 3 bases lying between them. Germline assignment: CDR1 KGHSH and CDR2 LQKENI. The CDR3 coding sequence is TGTGCCAGCTCACCAGGGAACTATGGCTACACCTTC. Its translation: CASSPGNYGYTF.

This sequence joins TRBV6-6 and TRBJ1-3; D is ambiguous. The CDR3 consists of 16 residues. The V and J ends lost 8 bases and 4 bases respectively, with 21 bases between them. Germline V gene lookup returns CDR1 MNHNY and CDR2 SVGAGI (reference sequence). The CDR3 protein is CASLRSVRAAGNTIYF. CDR3 bases: TGTGCCAGCCTACGGAGCGTTCGGGCAGCCGGAAACACCATATATTTT.

The rearrangement uses TRBV5-1 and TRBJ2-3; tentative D call: TRBD2 (5 bases). The CDR3 sequence is 15 residues long. The germline CDR1 and CDR2 sequences are SGHRS and YFSETQ. The V gene lost 4 bases and the J gene lost 2 bases, with 14 bases spanning the gap. In nucleotides, the CDR3 is TGCGCCAGCAGCCCATCTCATCGGGACACAGATACGCAGTATTTT. Translation gives CASSPSHRDTDTQYF.

CDR3 nucleotide sequence: TGTGCCAGTAGTAGACTAGCGGGGGTTGGAGATACGCAGTATTTT. Translation: CASSRLAGVGDTQYF. V is TRBV6-1 and J is TRBJ2-3; 12 positions agree with TRBD2. J was trimmed by 5 bases and V by 9 bases; bases with no gene match: 9. From germline, CDR1 is MNHNS and CDR2 SASEGT. There are 15 residues in the CDR3.

The CDR3 sequence is CASSNRRDRRLNQPQHF. As DNA, the CDR3 is TGTGCCAGCAGCAACAGAAGGGACAGGAGGCTCAATCAGCCCCAGCATTTT. The rearrangement uses TRBV21-1 and TRBJ1-5; TRBD1 was called by the table and not checked on the DNA. TRBV21-1 constitutes a pseudogene. The CDR3 spans 17 residues.

This clone was picked up one time. In DNA, the CDR3 is TGTGCCAGCAGCTTAGACGGGAAGAACACCGGGGAGCTGTTTTTT. Translated, it gives CASSLDGKNTGELFF. This chain joins TRBV7-9 and TRBJ2-2; weak D call: TRBD2 (5 bases). Trimming removed 1 base at V and 1 base at J, with 7 bases between. The CDR3 spans 15 residues. From germline, CDR1 is SEHNR and CDR2 FQNEAQ (reference sequence). Variable domain in full (rest from reference TRBV7-9 and TRBJ2-2): DTGVSQNPRHKITKRGQNVTFRCDPISEHNRLYWYRQTLGQGPEFLTYFQNEAQLEKSRLLSDRFSAERPKGSFSTLEIQRTEQGDSAMYLCASSLDGKNTGELFFGEGSRLTVL.

The chain is built from TRBV7-2 and TRBJ1-1; 10 bases agree with TRBD1. The V segment lost 3 bases and the J segment 1 base; nucleotides outside the gene matches: 2. Germline loops: CDR1 SGHTA, CDR2 FQGNSA. CDR3 length: 15 residues. DNA for the CDR3: TGTGCCAGCAGCTTCGGACAGGGGGGGAACACTGAAGCTTTCTTT. It specifies CASSFGQGGNTEAFF.

The V gene is TRBV5-6, the J gene TRBJ2-5; D may match TRBD1 or TRBD2 (5 bases each). V was pared by 4 bases and J by 2 bases, with 9 bases between. Germline values: CDR1 SGHDT, CDR2 YYEEEE. The CDR3 consists of 13 residues. The CDR3 loop reads CASSTGAQETQYF. As DNA, the CDR3 is TGTGCCAGCAGCACCGGGGCTCAAGAGACCCAGTACTTC.

Points on this clone: The same CDR3 is also encoded by other DNA sequences in this sample. The rearrangement joins TRBV7-8 to TRBJ2-2; 13 bases align to TRBD2. The V gene end was trimmed by 5 bases and the J gene end by 4 bases; junction bases not matched to a gene: 7. This CDR3 region has 17 residues. Germline CDR1 reads SGHVS; CDR2 reads FQNEAQ. CDR3 amino acids: CASSPRTSGGGTGELFF. The DNA for the CDR3 is TGTGCCAGCAGCCCCCGGACTAGCGGGGGCGGCACCGGGGAGCTGTTTTTT.

The chain carries TRBV5-5 and TRBJ2-7; TRBD2 agrees at 11 bases. CDR3 length: 15 amino acids. In germline, CDR1 is SGHKS, CDR2 YYEKEE (reference sequence). With V trimmed by 0 bases and J by 4 bases, 3 bases remained unmatched. The CDR3 nucleotides read TGTGCCAGCAGCTTGGGACTAGCGGGGACTTACGAGCAGTACTTC. It translates to CASSLGLAGTYEQYF.

The count of this clone is one. The chain's CDR3 is CASSFEDRAPYGYTF. The CDR3 region has the DNA TGTGCCAGCAGCTTCGAGGACCGGGCCCCCTATGGCTACACCTTC. This chain connects TRBV7-2 to TRBJ1-2, with no clear D. Between the trimmed V and J ends, which lost 3 bases and 4 bases, there was a span of 15 bases. The CDR3 length is 15 residues. Germline CDR1 and CDR2: SGHTA and FQGNSA.

The V call is TRBV28, the J call TRBJ1-2; D unclear. CDR1 is MDHEN, CDR2 SYDVKM, per germline. Trimming pared 10 bases from V and 8 bases from J, leaving 23 bases between. The CDR3 sequence is 14 residues long. The CDR3 DNA follows: TGTGCCATCAAACCTGGTGTCCCAGCCGAAGGCTACACCTTC. It encodes CAIKPGVPAEGYTF.

The gene calls are TRBV19 and TRBJ1-5; D unresolved. V was pared by 0 bases and J by 5 bases, with 5 bases between. The CDR3 is 13 amino acids. Germline loops: CDR1 LNHDA, CDR2 SQIVND (reference sequence). The CDR3 loop is CASSIDLDQPQHF. The CDR3 bases are TGTGCCAGTAGTATAGATCTTGATCAGCCCCAGCATTTT.

The chain recombines TRBV27 with TRBJ1-2; D is uncertain. V gave up 7 bases and J gave up 7 bases, with 16 bases separating them. This CDR3 is built from 13 residues. Germline-derived CDR1 and CDR2 are MNHEY and SMNVEV (reference sequence). Written as DNA, the CDR3 is TGTGCCAGCAAGGATCGGCTTTTGGGTGGCTACACCTTC. Its translation is CASKDRLLGGYTF.

The V gene is TRBV9, the J gene TRBJ1-2; tentatively, D is TRBD1 (6 bases). Germline V lookup: CDR1 SGDLS, CDR2 YYNGEE. The CDR3 contains 14 residues. Trimming removed 3 bases from V and 2 bases from J, with 11 bases in between. CDR3: CASSASTGNYGYTF. CDR3 in DNA: TGTGCCAGCAGCGCCTCTACAGGGAACTATGGCTACACCTTC.

The CDR3 is CASRKQGTYGYTF. The DNA of the CDR3 is TGTGCCAGCAGGAAACAGGGGACCTATGGCTACACCTTC. The V call is TRBV21-1, the J call TRBJ1-2; the D call of TRBD1 is as the table states it, not checked on the DNA. TRBV21-1 represents a pseudogene. This CDR3 contains 13 residues.

The DNA of the CDR3 is TGTGCCAGCAGCCCCGGACTACTTAGCACAGATACGCAGTATTTT. Translation gives CASSPGLLSTDTQYF. The V and J genes are TRBV7-2 and TRBJ2-3; D may be TRBD2 (6 bases). Between the trimmed V and J ends, which lost 5 bases and 0 bases, there was a span of 12 bases. The CDR3 totals 15 residues. Germline V CDR1 and CDR2: SGHTA, FQGNSA. Looking up the rest from reference TRBV7-2 and TRBJ2-3 gives the full variable domain: GAGVSQSPSNKVTEKGKDVELRCDPISGHTALYWYRQSLGQGLEFLIYFQGNSAPDKSGLPSDRFSAERTGGSVSTLTIQRTQQEDSAVYLCASSPGLLSTDTQYFGPGTRLTVL.

The V gene is TRBV4-2, the J gene TRBJ2-3; D is possibly TRBD1 (5 bases). Germline CDR1 LGHNA, CDR2 YNFKEQ. The CDR3 sequence is 17 residues long. Trimming shortened V by 0 bases and J by 4 bases, and 17 bases separated the two germline ends. The CDR3 is CASSQDISRVRPDTQYF. CDR3 sequence (DNA): TGTGCCAGCAGCCAAGATATTAGCAGGGTCCGGCCAGATACGCAGTATTTT.

The chain uses TRBV7-2 and TRBJ1-5; D is undetermined. This CDR3 comprises 16 residues. CDR1 SGHTA and CDR2 FQGNSA come from the germline V gene. Trimming left V 1 base short and J 0 bases short, with 10 bases between. The CDR3, as DNA: TGTGCCAGCAGCTTAGTCTTCACAACTAGCAATCAGCCCCAGCATTTT. It codes for CASSLVFTTSNQPQHF.

V is TRBV7-9 and J is TRBJ2-2, with D uncertain. The CDR3 runs 19 residues. Germline CDR1 reads SEHNR; CDR2 reads FQNEAQ (reference sequence). V was cut by 3 bases and J by 6 bases, with 26 bases left in between. CDR3 DNA: TGTGCCAGCAGCTTTTCATCAACGTCCAGCCGACACGCGTCCGGGGAGCTGTTTTTT. This encodes CASSFSSTSSRHASGELFF.

The chain has TRBV2 and TRBJ1-4, with a weak D call TRBD1 (5 bases). V lost 11 bases and J 12 bases, leaving 19 bases between the germline ends. The germline V gene encodes CDR1 SNHLY and CDR2 FYNNEI. The CDR3 covers 12 residues. This CDR3 is CAGASERGELFF. CDR3 coding DNA: TGTGCCGGGGCTAGCGAGCGGGGGGAACTGTTTTTT. The full variable domain, in which reference TRBV2 and TRBJ1-4 provide the parts outside the CDR3, is EPEVTQTPSHQVTQMGQEVILRCVPISNHLYFYWYRQILGQKVEFLVSFYNNEISEKSEIFDDQFSVERPDGSNFTLKIRSTKLEDSAMYFCAGASERGELFFGSGTQLSVL.

The chain has TRBV27 and TRBJ1-3; D ambiguous. CDR3 length equals 17 residues. V was shortened by 0 bases and J by 0 bases, with 12 bases between the two germline ends. Germline lookup yields CDR1 MNHEY and CDR2 SMNVEV (reference sequence). CDR3 region: CASSLSMPLDSGNTIYF. The CDR3 DNA follows: TGTGCCAGCAGTTTATCAATGCCACTGGACTCTGGAAACACCATATATTTT.

In its sample, this clone is medium-sized. The V and J genes are TRBV28 and TRBJ1-2; 8 bases align to TRBD1. With 2 bases clipped from V and 6 bases from J, the junction kept 5 bases outside the gene matches. This CDR3 region has 14 residues. CDR1 MDHEN and CDR2 SYDVKM come from the germline V gene. This CDR3 is CASSLGQGTDGYTF. The CDR3, as DNA: TGTGCCAGCAGTTTAGGACAGGGAACGGATGGCTACACCTTC.

V gene TRBV28 combines with J gene TRBJ2-7; D is unresolved. The CDR3 is 13 residues long. Germline CDR1 and CDR2: MDHEN and SYDVKM. The V gene lost 6 bases and the J gene lost 5 bases, with 14 bases spanning the gap. The CDR3 region is CASRLPSRNEQYF. The CDR3 nucleotides are TGTGCCAGCAGACTCCCTTCCCGTAACGAGCAGTACTTC.

V is TRBV2 and J is TRBJ2-3; TRBD2 aligns across 8 bases. With 4 bases clipped from V and 4 bases from J, the junction kept 22 bases outside the gene matches. The CDR3 is 20 residues long. Germline assignment: CDR1 SNHLY and CDR2 FYNNEI. The CDR3 spells CASSVTGEGRGVEGPDTQYF. In nucleotides, the CDR3 is TGTGCCAGCAGTGTTACGGGTGAAGGGCGGGGGGTGGAAGGACCAGATACGCAGTATTTT.

V and J are TRBV28 and TRBJ2-1; 12 bases are a match to TRBD2. The CDR3 covers 15 residues. In germline, CDR1 is MDHEN, CDR2 SYDVKM. With V trimmed by 4 bases and J by 10 bases, 8 bases remained unmatched. The CDR3 region is CASSSLAGGRQEQFF. The CDR3 nucleotides read TGTGCCAGCAGTTCTCTAGCGGGAGGGCGCCAAGAGCAGTTCTTC.

V usage is TRBV4-3 and J usage is TRBJ1-5; 9 bases line up with TRBD1. Germline values: CDR1 LGHNA, CDR2 YSLEER. This CDR3 is built from 17 residues. V lost 4 bases, J lost 0 bases, and 7 bases stayed unmatched. The CDR3 sequence: CASSPTLGQGSNQPQHF. For the CDR3, the DNA is TGCGCCAGCAGCCCGACCTTGGGACAGGGTAGCAATCAGCCCCAGCATTTT.